The source of this T cell receptor (delta chain) is a study of gamma-delta chains in newborns, infants, children. Looking at the study overall: Microbial exposure reportedly drives polyclonal innate γδ T cell expansion after birth.

TCRdb re-processed the reads via CATT. The sample consists of several thousand delta-chain clones, roughly 40% of them appearing once. Trimming removed 2 bases at V and 0 bases at J, with 22 bases between. CDR3 length: 19 amino acids. CDR1 TSWWSYY and CDR2 QGS come from the germline V gene. This TCR derives from a child who received the measles vaccine. Material for sequencing was blood. V and J are TRDV1 and TRDJ1, with D perhaps matching TRDD3 (5 bases). CDR3 coding DNA: TGTGCTCTTGGGGAAAAGTATGGGTTGCTCTGGGCGCACACCGATAAACTCATCTTT. It yields the protein CALGEKYGLLWAHTDKLIF.